What follows is one T cell receptor (beta chain) and its context. The antigen is unknown. The donors were part of the validation cohort, which consisted of under 150 subjects and was separate from the first cohort of 666 subjects. Germline lookup yields CDR1 GTSNPN and CDR2 SVGIG (reference sequence). This CDR3 contains 12 residues. V dropped 5 bases and J dropped 8; count of bases not matched to a gene: 8. Here immunoSEQ multiplex PCR was the method, and the copy in TCRdb shows in-frame clones only, minus some. The sample includes some 160,000 clones, approximately 93% seen only once; the top ten take about 0.64%. The source of the sample is a study of cytomegalovirus exposure and HLA in healthy donors. General observations from the study: Cytomegalovirus-associated TCR beta chains were listed, numbering roughly 150. First-cohort TCR clusters were later found to tend to co-occur in the 120 or so validation repertoires. Reportedly, cytomegalovirus status was diagnosed with high sensitivity and specificity.

Material: PBMCs. The chain joins TRBV30 to TRBJ1-1, with 7 bases identical to TRBD1. This receptor was taken from a man between 18 and 35 years old in good health and CMV-seronegative. The CDR3 here is CAWGTGVYEAFF. The CDR3 bases are TGTGCCTGGGGAACAGGGGTTTACGAAGCTTTCTTT.